This TCR beta chain is drawn from a study of metastatic and nonmetastatic thyroid tumors (dated by TCRdb to 2020 to 2021). Some background on the complete study: Repertoires from peripheral blood and from tumor or nodule tissue samples of malignant and benign thyroid patients were compared.

Before undergoing thyroid surgery, none of the patients had been given any kind of treatment. Using T-cell receptor beta sequencing, the researchers looked back retrospectively at clinical samples from patients, gathered between the early 2010s and the late 2010s. The method behind the library was PCR. Sequencing was carried out with an Illumina HiSeq 4000. The TCR beta-chain CDR3 region of each patient was profiled by high-throughput sequencing. On the study's bioinformatics: Drawing on CDR3 differences between clinicopathological groups, the researchers built a classifier meant to tell apart patients with distant-metastatic papillary thyroid cancer. To measure repertoire diversity the researchers used the Shannon index, while the Morisita-Horn index served to gauge how similar the tumor and blood repertoires were. Through fastp at Q25 and MiXCR, TCRdb rebuilt clones from the public reads, retaining in-frame beta chains. What appears here as the V and J calls and clone size reflects TCRdb's work, not the paper's. This sample comprises 5,000 or so clones, 28% of them detected only once. The ten top clones hold about 14% of the sample.

The investigation overall reported the following: In both blood and tumor samples, malignant tumors were reported to have significantly higher TCR beta diversity than benign nodules.

For CDR1 and CDR2, the germline V gene (reference sequence) lists SEHNR and FQNEAQ. The CDR3, from cysteine to phenylalanine, totals 12 residues. Of all the DNA, just the CDR3 is kept, 36 bases in frame from base 1. Deletion took 2 bases off V and 5 bases off J, with a span of 3 bases between the germline ends. This clone was seen only a few times. This receptor's antigen is unknown. The input lacks base qualities; no much larger clone sits a single base away. The clonotype originates from a female donor with papillary thyroid cancer or a benign thyroid nodule (not recorded which). Some clones in this sample may be carry-over from other donors' samples. Sequencing input: adjacent normal tissue. This chain joins TRBV7-9 to TRBJ2-2; the D gene identity is not certain. Here the CDR3 is given as CASSLKTGELFF. The nucleotide sequence is TGTGCCAGCAGCTTAAAAACCGGGGAGCTGTTTTTT.